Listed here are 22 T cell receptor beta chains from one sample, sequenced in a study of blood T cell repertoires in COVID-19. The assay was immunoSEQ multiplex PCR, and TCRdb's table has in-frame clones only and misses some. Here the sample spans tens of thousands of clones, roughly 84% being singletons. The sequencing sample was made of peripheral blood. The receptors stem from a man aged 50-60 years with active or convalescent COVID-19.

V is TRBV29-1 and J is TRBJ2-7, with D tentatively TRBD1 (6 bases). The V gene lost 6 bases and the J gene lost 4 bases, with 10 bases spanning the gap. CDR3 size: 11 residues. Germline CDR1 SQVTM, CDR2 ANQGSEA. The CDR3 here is CSVQTGYEQYF. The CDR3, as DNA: TGCAGCGTCCAAACAGGGTACGAGCAGTACTTC.

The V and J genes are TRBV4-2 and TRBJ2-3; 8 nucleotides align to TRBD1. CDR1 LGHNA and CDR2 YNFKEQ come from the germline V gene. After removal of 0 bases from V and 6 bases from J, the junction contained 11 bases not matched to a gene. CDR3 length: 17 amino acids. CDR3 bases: TGTGCCAGCAGCCAAGATCCACTGGGGGACAGGTCCGATACGCAGTATTTT. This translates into CASSQDPLGDRSDTQYF.

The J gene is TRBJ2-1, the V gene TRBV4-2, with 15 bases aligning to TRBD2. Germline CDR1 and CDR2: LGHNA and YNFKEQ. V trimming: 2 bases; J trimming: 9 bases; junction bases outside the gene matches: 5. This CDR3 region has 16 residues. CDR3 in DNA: TGTGCCAGCAGCCAACCGGGACTAGCGGGGGGCTCTGAGCAGTTCTTC. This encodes CASSQPGLAGGSEQFF.

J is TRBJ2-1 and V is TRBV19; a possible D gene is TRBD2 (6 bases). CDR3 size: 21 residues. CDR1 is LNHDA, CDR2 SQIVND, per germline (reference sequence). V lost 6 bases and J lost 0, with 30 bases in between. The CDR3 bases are TGTGCCAGTAGGGAGGGGCGTGGAGGCAGCACTACGTCCAGCTCCTACAATGAGCAGTTCTTC. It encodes CASREGRGGSTTSSSYNEQFF.

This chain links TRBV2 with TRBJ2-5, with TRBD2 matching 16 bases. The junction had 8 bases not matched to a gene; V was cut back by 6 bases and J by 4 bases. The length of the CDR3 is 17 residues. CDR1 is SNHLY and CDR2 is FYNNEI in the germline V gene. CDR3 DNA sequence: TGTGCCAGCAGCGCCGGGACTAGCGGGGGGGCCCGAGAGACCCAGTACTTC. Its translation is CASSAGTSGGARETQYF.

The CDR3 loop is CASRLRTQCLGQGETEAFF. The CDR3 DNA sequence: TGTGCAAGTCGCCTTAGAACCCAGTGTTTGGGACAGGGGGAGACTGAAGCTTTCTTT. The V call is TRBV12-2, the J call TRBJ1-1; TRBD1 is the table's D call, not checked against the DNA. TRBV12-2 is given as a pseudogene. The CDR3 extends over 19 amino acids.

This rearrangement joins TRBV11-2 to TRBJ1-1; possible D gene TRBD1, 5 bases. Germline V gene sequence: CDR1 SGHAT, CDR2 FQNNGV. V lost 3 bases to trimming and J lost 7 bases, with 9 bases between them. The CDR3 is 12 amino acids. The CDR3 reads CASSFGANEAFF. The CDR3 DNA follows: TGTGCCAGCAGCTTTGGGGCGAATGAAGCTTTCTTT.

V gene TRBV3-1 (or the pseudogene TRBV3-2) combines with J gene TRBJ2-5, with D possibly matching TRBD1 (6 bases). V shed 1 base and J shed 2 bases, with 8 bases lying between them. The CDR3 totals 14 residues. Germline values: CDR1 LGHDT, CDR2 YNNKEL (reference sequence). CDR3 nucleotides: TGTGCCAGCAGCCAAGGGGGGCAGCAAGAGACCCAGTACTTC. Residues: CASSQGGQQETQYF.

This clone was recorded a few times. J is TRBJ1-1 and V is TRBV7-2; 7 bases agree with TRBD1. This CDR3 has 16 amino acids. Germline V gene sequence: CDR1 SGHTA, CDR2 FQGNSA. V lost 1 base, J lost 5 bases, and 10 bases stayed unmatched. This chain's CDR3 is CASSLGGTVIGTEAFF. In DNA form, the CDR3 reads TGTGCCAGCAGCTTAGGAGGGACAGTAATCGGGACTGAAGCTTTCTTT.

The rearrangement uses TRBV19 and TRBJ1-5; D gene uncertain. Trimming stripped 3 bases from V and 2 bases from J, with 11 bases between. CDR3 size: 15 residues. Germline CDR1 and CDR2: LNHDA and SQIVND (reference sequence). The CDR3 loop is CASSIARQGNQPQHF. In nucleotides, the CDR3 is TGTGCCAGTAGTATCGCAAGGCAGGGCAATCAGCCCCAGCATTTT.

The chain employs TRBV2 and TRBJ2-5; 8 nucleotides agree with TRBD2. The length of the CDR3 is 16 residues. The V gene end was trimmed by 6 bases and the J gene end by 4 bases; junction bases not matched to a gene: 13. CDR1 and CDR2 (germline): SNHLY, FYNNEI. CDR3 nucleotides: TGTGCCAGCAGATCAAAATCCGGGGGGGCGGGAGAGACCCAGTACTTC. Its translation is CASRSKSGGAGETQYF.

CDR3 residues: CASRTGSTDTQYF. The CDR3 coding sequence is TGTGCCAGTAGGACAGGGTCCACAGATACGCAGTATTTT. The J gene is TRBJ2-3, the V gene TRBV19, with 7 bases lining up with TRBD1. The junction had 2 bases not matched to a gene; V was cut back by 6 bases and J by 2 bases. The CDR3 runs to 13 residues. Germline CDR1 is LNHDA and CDR2 is SQIVND (reference sequence).

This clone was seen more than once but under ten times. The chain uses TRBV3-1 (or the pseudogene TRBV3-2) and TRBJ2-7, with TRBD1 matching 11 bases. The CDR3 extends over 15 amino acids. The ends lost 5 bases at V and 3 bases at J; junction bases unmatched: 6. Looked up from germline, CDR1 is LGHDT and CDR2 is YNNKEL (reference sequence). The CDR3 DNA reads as TGTGCCAGCAGCGAATCTGGGACAGGGGGCTACGAGCAGTACTTC. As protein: CASSESGTGGYEQYF.

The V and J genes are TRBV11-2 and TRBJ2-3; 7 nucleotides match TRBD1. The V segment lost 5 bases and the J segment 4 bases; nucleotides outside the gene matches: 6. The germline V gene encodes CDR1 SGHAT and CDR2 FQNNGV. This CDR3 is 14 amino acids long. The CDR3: CASSPWQGADTQYF. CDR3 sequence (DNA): TGTGCCAGCAGCCCCTGGCAGGGGGCAGATACGCAGTATTTT.

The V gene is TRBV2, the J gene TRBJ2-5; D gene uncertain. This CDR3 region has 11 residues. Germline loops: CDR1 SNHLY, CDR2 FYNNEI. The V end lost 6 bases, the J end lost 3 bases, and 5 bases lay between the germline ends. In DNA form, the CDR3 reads TGTGCCAGCAGCCAGAAAGAGACCCAGTACTTC. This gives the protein CASSQKETQYF.

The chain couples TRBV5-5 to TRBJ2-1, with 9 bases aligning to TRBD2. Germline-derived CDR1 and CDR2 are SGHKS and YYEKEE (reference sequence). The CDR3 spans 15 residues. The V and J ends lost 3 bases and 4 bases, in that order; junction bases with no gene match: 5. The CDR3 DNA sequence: TGTGCCAGCAGCTGGGCAGCGGGGGGATACAATGAGCAGTTCTTC. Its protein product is CASSWAAGGYNEQFF.

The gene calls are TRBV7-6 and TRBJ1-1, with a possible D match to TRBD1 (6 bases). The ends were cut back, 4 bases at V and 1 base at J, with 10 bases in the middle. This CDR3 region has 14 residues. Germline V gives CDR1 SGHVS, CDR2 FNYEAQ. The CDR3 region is CASSSLTGNTEAFF. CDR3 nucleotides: TGTGCCAGCAGCTCCCTGACAGGGAACACTGAAGCTTTCTTT.

CDR3 in DNA: TGTGCCATCAGTGATTTGGGGACAGGGGTTTATGGCTACACCTTC. It translates to CAISDLGTGVYGYTF. The chain combines TRBV10-3 with TRBJ1-2; 10 nucleotides agree with TRBD1. Germline trimming cut 3 bases from V and 5 bases from J; bases unmatched to any gene: 6. Germline lookup yields CDR1 ENHRY and CDR2 SYGVKD. The CDR3 consists of 15 residues.

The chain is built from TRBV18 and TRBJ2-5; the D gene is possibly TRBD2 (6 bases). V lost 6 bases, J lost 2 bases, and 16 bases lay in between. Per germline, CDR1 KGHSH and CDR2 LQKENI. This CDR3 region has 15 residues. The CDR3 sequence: CASSPNSGGQETQYF. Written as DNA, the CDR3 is TGTGCCAGCTCCCCGAATTCAGGAGGGCAAGAGACCCAGTACTTC.

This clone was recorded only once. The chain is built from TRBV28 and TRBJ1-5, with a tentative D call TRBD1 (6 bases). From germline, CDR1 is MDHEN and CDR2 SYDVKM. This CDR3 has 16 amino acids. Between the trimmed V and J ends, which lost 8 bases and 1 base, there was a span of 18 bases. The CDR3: CASLTVGQGSNQPQHF. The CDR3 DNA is TGTGCCAGCCTTACAGTGGGGCAGGGGAGCAATCAGCCCCAGCATTTT.

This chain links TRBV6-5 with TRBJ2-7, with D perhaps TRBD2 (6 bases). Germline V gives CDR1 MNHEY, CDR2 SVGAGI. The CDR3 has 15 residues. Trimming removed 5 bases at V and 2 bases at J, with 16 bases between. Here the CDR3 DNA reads TGTGCCAGCAGTCCCGGGTCCGGAGGGACCTACGAGCAGTACTTC. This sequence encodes CASSPGSGGTYEQYF.

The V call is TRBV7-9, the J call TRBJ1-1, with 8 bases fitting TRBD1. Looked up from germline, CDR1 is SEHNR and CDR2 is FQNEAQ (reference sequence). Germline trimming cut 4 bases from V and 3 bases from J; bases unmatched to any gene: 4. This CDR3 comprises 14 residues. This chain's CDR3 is CASSSGGADTEAFF. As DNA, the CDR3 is TGTGCCAGCAGCTCAGGGGGCGCGGACACTGAAGCTTTCTTT.